This entry concerns a single T cell receptor (beta chain). Its cognate antigen is unknown. TCRdb's table, derived via immunoSEQ multiplex PCR, lists solely in-frame clones and lacks some. This table holds fewer than 110,000 clones, 89% found once. Trimming took off 7 bases at V and 4 bases at J, with 9 bases between the two ends. The CDR3 spans 12 residues. CDR1 SNHLY and CDR2 FYNNEI come from the germline V gene. This record belongs to a study of T cell responses to AZD1222 COVID-19 vaccine. Across the study: Pooling covered second doses at about 4 or about 12 weeks. General study results and limits: White British donors predominated, females outnumbered males, and clonal diversity was possibly underestimated.

The chain employs TRBV2 and TRBJ2-3, with D tentatively TRBD1 (6 bases). The receptor was isolated from an adult in good health. The specimen comprised peripheral blood, sampled on day 0 of AZD1222 vaccination. CDR3 nucleotides: TGTGCCAGCAATACAGGGCCAGATACGCAGTATTTT. Translating gives CASNTGPDTQYF.